These T cell receptor beta chains were read from a single sample in a study of long-term antiretroviral therapy in people with HIV. TCRdb's table, derived via immunoSEQ multiplex PCR, lists solely in-frame clones and lacks some. The table lists some 20,000 clones, approximately 84% of them singletons. The source material was unsorted PBMCs, sampled 0.9 years after starting antiretroviral therapy. Receptors were obtained from a man younger than 35 with HIV. Each CDR3 is given with its conserved first and last residue. Expanded clones are given a class, and other clones once, few, many or no size at all.

>TRBV4-2|15|-
CASSQDVPGSNIQYF
>TRBV5-4|12|-
CASSLDPDTQYF
>TRBV28|13|-
CASTPRFNYGYTF
>TRBV4-2|14|-
CASSQGGSTDTQYF
>TRBV15|12|-
CATSRVPNEQFF
>TRBV9|14|-
CASSVDPVGGELFF
>TRBV7-9|18|once
CASSLDIDRTHSNQPQHF
>TRBV5-1|13|-
CASSWDSYETQYF
>TRBV5-1|16|-
CASRVGAGVDYNEQFF
>TRBV5-6|15|-
CASSYYRGPTGELFF
>TRBV7-2|15|-
CASSLVEGYGNTIYF
>TRBV6-6|13|-
CASRDRGLGEQYF
>TRBV5-5|13|few
CASSLTVNQPQHF
>TRBV28|17|-
CASSPDRIWAGGSEQFF
>TRBV6-1|15|-
CASLAPRVTNEKLFF
>TRBV10-3|14|-
CAISEFDSTDTQYF
>TRBV28|13|once
CASTPGLNTEAFF
>TRBV5-4|17|-
CASSLSIDRSGANVLTF
>TRBV4-1|16|-
CASSLQGQGASDTQYF
>TRBV6-5|13|-
CASSRTGYQPQHF
>TRBV7-9|12|once
CASSSDVYGYTF
>TRBV2|14|-
CASSGPDSNQPQHF
>TRBV28|16|-
CASSLTHLGGNQPQHF
>TRBV27|13|-
CASSLGSVNEQFF
>TRBV7-8|17|once
CASSSLPPLGGPNEQFF
>TRBV30|13|-
CAWTYPSTDTQYF
>TRBV7-6|13|-
CASSSGIRDTQYF
>TRBV27|14|few
CASSLDRGRTEAFF
>TRBV4-1|17|-
CASSLTRQGPSRDGYTF
>TRBV11-2|13|-
CASSFGGWYEQYF
>TRBV7-2|14|-
CASSLTTHTDTQYF
>TRBV5-1|11|few
CPNQGNQPQHF
>TRBV7-9|15|-
CASSLEGSLNSPLHF
>TRBV7-6|14|-
CASRDRGYQETQYF
>TRBV27|16|-
CASSLDSGTLHNEQFF
>TRBV10-2|18|-
CASSTLRLAGASYNEQFF
>TRBV15|14|-
CATGPGGSSTEAFF
>TRBV7-3|14|-
CASSLTGAGSGYTF
>TRBV7-3|17|once
CASSNEAWGSSYNEQFF
>TRBV30|13|-
CACTRQGHYGYTF
>TRBV5-1|16|-
CASSLVGLENTGELFF
>TRBV4-2|18|-
CASSQGGVWGSGNYGYTF
>TRBV11-2|14|-
CASSLGDQYNEQFF
>TRBV5-1|15|-
CASSPLGGGHNEQFF
>TRBV29-1|15|-
CSVSRQELSNYGYTF
>TRBV5-4|13|-
CASSLNSNQPQHF
>TRBV6-1|15|-
CASSAGQGFYYEQYF
>TRBV2|16|-
CASWGQPGQGYYEQYF
>TRBV10-3|15|-
CAISTGTGVAYEQYF
>TRBV7-8|16|-
CASSLGTVTGNTEAFF
>TRBV30|12|-
CAWSVVEGAAFF
>TRBV7-2|15|-
CASSIWGRENTEAFF
>TRBV18|13|-
CASSPTQNTEAFF
>TRBV5-1|12|-
CASSLEGLELFF
>TRBV27|13|-
CASSLGGPNEQFF
>TRBV6-5|13|once
CASSSFAGGELFF
>TRBV19|14|-
CASTPGQANTEAFF
>TRBV2|14|-
CASSELASNTEAFF
>TRBV10-3|16|once
CAISSRDGAGDNEQFF